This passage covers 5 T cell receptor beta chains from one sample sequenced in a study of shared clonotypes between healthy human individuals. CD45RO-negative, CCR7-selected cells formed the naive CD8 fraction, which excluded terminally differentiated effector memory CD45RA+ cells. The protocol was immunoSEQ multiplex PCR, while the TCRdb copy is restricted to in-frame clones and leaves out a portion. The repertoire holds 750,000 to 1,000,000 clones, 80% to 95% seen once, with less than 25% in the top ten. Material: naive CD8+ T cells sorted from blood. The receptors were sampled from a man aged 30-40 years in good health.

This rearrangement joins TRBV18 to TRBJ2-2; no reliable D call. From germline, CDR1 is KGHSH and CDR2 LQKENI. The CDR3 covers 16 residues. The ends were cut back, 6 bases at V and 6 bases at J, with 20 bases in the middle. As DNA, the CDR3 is TGTGCCAGCTCGGTCGACCGGGTCCCTTGGGCCGGGGAGCTGTTTTTT. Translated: CASSVDRVPWAGELFF.

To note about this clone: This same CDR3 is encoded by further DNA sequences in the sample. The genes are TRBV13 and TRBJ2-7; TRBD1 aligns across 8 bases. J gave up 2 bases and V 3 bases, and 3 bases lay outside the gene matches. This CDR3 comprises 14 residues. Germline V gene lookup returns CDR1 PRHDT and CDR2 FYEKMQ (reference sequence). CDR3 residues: CASSFGQGTYEQYF. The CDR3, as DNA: TGTGCCAGCAGCTTCGGACAGGGAACCTACGAGCAGTACTTC.

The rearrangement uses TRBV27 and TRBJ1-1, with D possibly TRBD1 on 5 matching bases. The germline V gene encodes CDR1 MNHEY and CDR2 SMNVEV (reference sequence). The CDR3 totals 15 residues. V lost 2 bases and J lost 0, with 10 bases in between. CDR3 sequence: CASSLIWGVNTEAFF. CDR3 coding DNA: TGTGCCAGCAGTTTAATCTGGGGGGTGAACACTGAAGCTTTCTTT.

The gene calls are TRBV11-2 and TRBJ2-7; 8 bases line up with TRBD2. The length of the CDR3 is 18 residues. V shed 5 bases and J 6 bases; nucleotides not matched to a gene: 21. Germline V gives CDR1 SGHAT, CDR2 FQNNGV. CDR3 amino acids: CASSRSGAGGPLTLEQYF. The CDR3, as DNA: TGTGCCAGCAGCCGCTCCGGGGCGGGGGGTCCCTTGACTCTCGAGCAGTACTTC.

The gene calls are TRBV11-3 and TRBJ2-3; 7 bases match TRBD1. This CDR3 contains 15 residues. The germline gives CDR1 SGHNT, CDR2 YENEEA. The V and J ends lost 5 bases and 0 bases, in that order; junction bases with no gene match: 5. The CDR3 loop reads CASSARDRSTDTQYF. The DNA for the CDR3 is TGTGCCAGCAGCGCCCGGGACAGAAGCACAGATACGCAGTATTTT.